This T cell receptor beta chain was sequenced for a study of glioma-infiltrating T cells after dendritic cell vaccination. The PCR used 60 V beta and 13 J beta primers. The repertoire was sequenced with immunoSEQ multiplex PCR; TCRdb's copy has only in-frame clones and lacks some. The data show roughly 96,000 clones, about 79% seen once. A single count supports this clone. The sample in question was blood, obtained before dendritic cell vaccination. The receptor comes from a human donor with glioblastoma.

The DNA for the CDR3 is TGTGCCAGCAAACCGGGACAGGGACTGACCGGGGAGCTGTTTTTT. As protein: CASKPGQGLTGELFF. This chain connects TRBV6-5 to TRBJ2-2; 9 nucleotides line up with TRBD1. Germline V gene data show CDR1 as MNHEY and CDR2 as SVGAGI. The length of the CDR3 is 15 residues. After removal of 7 bases from V and 5 bases from J, the junction contained 8 bases not matched to a gene.